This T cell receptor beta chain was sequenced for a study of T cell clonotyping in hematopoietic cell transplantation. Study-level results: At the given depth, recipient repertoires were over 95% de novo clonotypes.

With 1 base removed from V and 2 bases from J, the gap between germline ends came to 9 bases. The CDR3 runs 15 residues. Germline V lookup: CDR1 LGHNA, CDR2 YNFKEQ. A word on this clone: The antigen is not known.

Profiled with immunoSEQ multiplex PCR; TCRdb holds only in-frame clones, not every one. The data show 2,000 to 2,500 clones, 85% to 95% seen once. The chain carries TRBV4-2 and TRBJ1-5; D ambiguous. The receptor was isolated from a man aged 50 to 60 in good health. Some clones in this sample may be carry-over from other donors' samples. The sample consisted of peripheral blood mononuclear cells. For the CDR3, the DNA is TGTGCCAGCAGCCAAGGGACGGACCGCAATCAGCCCCAGCATTTT. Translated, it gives CASSQGTDRNQPQHF.